This T cell receptor beta chain was sequenced for a study of technical replicates of blood from several donors. Trimming took 3 bases from V and 2 from J, leaving 16 bases between them. The CDR3 contains 16 residues. Germline assignment: CDR1 MGHRA and CDR2 YSYEKL. TCRdb's copy holds only in-frame clones and misses some; the assay was immunoSEQ multiplex PCR. Among some 79,000 clones listed, approximately 91% were seen once. The source of this sequence is a human donor in good health. Some clones in this sample may be carry-over from other donors' samples. The chain couples TRBV4-1 to TRBJ1-1, with no clear D. Sequencing input: T cells isolated from PBMCs. The CDR3, as DNA: TGCGCCAGCAGCCACACGGTAACAGATACTAACACTGAAGCTTTCTTT. Protein product: CASSHTVTDTNTEAFF.